This TCR beta chain was captured in a study of T cell repertoires in cytomegalovirus infection. At the level of the study: TCR beta signatures that were public indicated CMV infection and matching HLA type.

General study points: Of the TCR beta families, the public ones yielded a cumulative frequency that identified carriers of CMV plus the relevant HLA. Ex vivo, HLA-C-restricted CMV-specific TCR beta clonotypes prevailed over the rest of the response.

TCRdb independently ran MiXCR on the reads; one entry per CDR3 protein. The top ten clones hold 9.5% to 15% of a sample with hundreds of thousands of distinct CDR3 sequences, about a sixth of them seen once. Regarding this clonotype: Its antigen is as yet unknown.

Germline values: CDR1 MGHRA, CDR2 YSYEKL. Trimming removed 3 bases from V and 3 bases from J; junction bases left unmatched: 15. This CDR3 region has 21 residues. Sequencing was performed on PBMCs. The chain has TRBV4-1 and TRBJ2-6; TRBD1 agrees at 12 bases. The TCR sequence derives from a human donor in good health (CMV status not recorded). Some clones in this sample may be carry-over from other donors' samples. Written as DNA, the CDR3 is TGCGCCAGCAGCCAGACCTCCCTCTTCGGGACAGGGGGCAATGGGGCCAACGTCCTGACTTTC. Its protein is CASSQTSLFGTGGNGANVLTF.